The 15 T cell receptor beta chains given below trace back to one sample, sequenced in a study of T cell responses to AZD1222 COVID-19 vaccine. Libraries were prepared by immunoSEQ multiplex PCR; TCRdb keeps only in-frame clonotypes and omits some of them. The sample consists of some 200,000 clones, more than 75% of them appearing once. The material sequenced was peripheral blood, taken 28 days after the second AZD1222 dose. The receptor source for this set is an adult who received the AZD1222 COVID-19 vaccine.

The DNA of the CDR3 is TGTGCCAGCAGCCATGATTACCGGGACAGGGTCGGGTATGGCTACACCTTC. Encoded protein: CASSHDYRDRVGYGYTF. The rearrangement uses TRBV3-1 (or the pseudogene TRBV3-2) and TRBJ1-2; TRBD1 aligns across 9 bases. CDR3 length equals 17 residues. Germline-derived CDR1 and CDR2 are LGHDT and YNNKEL (reference sequence). V shed 3 bases and J 5 bases; nucleotides not matched to a gene: 13.

This chain joins TRBV28 and TRBJ1-5; D is perhaps TRBD1 (6 bases). The CDR3 contains 15 residues. Germline V gives CDR1 MDHEN, CDR2 SYDVKM. Trimming cost V 7 bases and J 6 bases, with 19 bases left between them. The CDR3 bases are TGTGCCAGCACTCCACAGGGAGACTGGGGTCAGCCCCAGCATTTT. It yields the protein CASTPQGDWGQPQHF.

The chain couples TRBV6-2 or TRBV6-3 to TRBJ2-7; 7 nucleotides agree with TRBD2. In germline, CDR1 is MNHEY, CDR2 SVGEGT. The V segment lost 6 bases and the J segment 0 bases; nucleotides outside the gene matches: 11. CDR3 length: 16 residues. The CDR3 nucleotides read TGTGCCAGCAGCCATCGTGGGGGGGAACTCTCCTACGAGCAGTACTTC. This gives the protein CASSHRGGELSYEQYF.

The V call is TRBV30, the J call TRBJ2-7; 8 bases fit TRBD1. This CDR3 has 12 amino acids. J lost 4 bases, V lost 6 bases, and 5 bases had no gene match. Germline CDR1 is GTSNPN and CDR2 is SVGIG (reference sequence). The CDR3 reads CACDRGGYEQYF. The CDR3 DNA reads TGTGCCTGTGACAGGGGCGGGTACGAGCAGTACTTC.

The chain uses TRBV12-3 or TRBV12-4 and TRBJ1-4; 9 bases align to TRBD1. The CDR3 has 13 residues. The V segment lost 4 bases and the J segment 10 bases; nucleotides outside the gene matches: 4. This chain's CDR3 is CASSSDRGGKLFF. In DNA form, the CDR3 reads TGTGCCAGCAGTTCGGACAGGGGCGGAAAACTGTTTTTT.

The V gene is TRBV28, the J gene TRBJ2-7, with TRBD2 identical over 12 bases. This CDR3 is 15 amino acids long. J lost 2 bases, V lost 6 bases, and 5 bases had no gene match. The V gene's germline CDR1 is MDHEN and CDR2 SYDVKM. The CDR3 is CASSRGLAGTYEQYF. Written as DNA, the CDR3 is TGTGCCAGCAGCCGAGGACTAGCGGGAACCTACGAGCAGTACTTC.

The chain is built from TRBV21-1 and TRBJ2-1; no check of the table's D call, TRBD2, against the DNA was made. TRBV21-1 is designated a pseudogene. This CDR3 has 16 amino acids. The CDR3 DNA is TGTGCCAGCAGCAAAATCCGCGGGAGGGTCAACAATGAGCAGTTCTTC. It specifies CASSKIRGRVNNEQFF.

The V gene is TRBV6-2 or TRBV6-3, the J gene TRBJ2-7; 9 nucleotides agree with TRBD1. V shed 5 bases, J shed 5 bases, and the junction held 4 bases outside the gene matches. CDR3 length equals 13 residues. Per the germline V gene, CDR1 is MNHEY and CDR2 is SVGEGT. CDR3 sequence (DNA): TGTGCCAGCAGTGGGACAGGGCTCCACGAGCAGTACTTC. Protein: CASSGTGLHEQYF.

This chain links TRBV27 with TRBJ1-1; D might be TRBD1 (6 bases). Germline CDR1 and CDR2: MNHEY and SMNVEV (reference sequence). The CDR3 spans 12 residues. The ends were cut back, 4 bases at V and 5 bases at J, with 8 bases in the middle. The DNA of the CDR3 is TGTGCCAGCAGTTCGCAGGGGACTGAAGCTTTCTTT. It is translated as CASSSQGTEAFF.

The J gene is TRBJ2-1, the V gene TRBV9; TRBD1 agrees at 11 bases. J was trimmed by 0 bases and V by 3 bases; bases with no gene match: 11. Looked up from germline, CDR1 is SGDLS and CDR2 is YYNGEE. The CDR3 is 19 residues long. The CDR3: CASSGVGQGAYSSYNEQFF. The CDR3 DNA reads TGTGCCAGCAGCGGGGTAGGACAGGGGGCGTATAGCTCCTACAATGAGCAGTTCTTC.

Only one count was recorded for this clone. The chain has TRBV7-8 and TRBJ2-1; 8 bases match TRBD2. The V gene's germline CDR1 is SGHVS and CDR2 FQNEAQ. V gave up 4 bases and J gave up 10 bases; unmatched junction bases: 9. The CDR3 length is 14 residues. In nucleotides, the CDR3 is TGTGCCAGCAGCTCTCGAGCGGGAGTCTGGGAGCAGTTCTTC. Protein sequence: CASSSRAGVWEQFF. The entire variable domain, with the rest obtained from reference TRBV7-8 and TRBJ2-1, is as follows: GAGVSQSPRYKVAKRGQDVALRCDPISGHVSLFWYQQALGQGPEFLTYFQNEAQLDKSGLPSDRFFAERPEGSVSTLKIQRTQQEDSAVYLCASSSRAGVWEQFFGPGTRLTVL.

The table lists this clone with a few counts. This chain uses TRBV11-1 with TRBJ2-7; 8 bases align to TRBD1. The CDR3 consists of 16 residues. Looked up from germline, CDR1 is SGHAT and CDR2 is FQDESV (reference sequence). V trimming: 1 base; J trimming: 7 bases; junction bases outside the gene matches: 12. Here the CDR3 reads CASSLGILTGGTEQYF. CDR3 nucleotide sequence: TGTGCCAGCAGCTTAGGGATCCTTACAGGGGGTACGGAGCAGTACTTC.

This clone occurred once. The rearrangement uses TRBV30 and TRBJ1-2; no clear D. V lost 7 bases and J 6 bases, leaving 3 bases between the germline ends. The CDR3 is made up of 8 amino acids. Germline-derived CDR1 and CDR2 are GTSNPN and SVGIG (reference sequence). The CDR3 bases are TGTGCCTTCCATGGCTACACCTTC. Translation gives CAFHGYTF.

The chain couples TRBV25-1 to TRBJ2-1, with unresolved D. Trimming shortened V by 1 base and J by 6 bases, and 4 bases separated the two germline ends. The CDR3 has 12 residues. Germline loops: CDR1 MGHDK, CDR2 SYGVNS. CDR3 sequence: CASSEFANEQFF. The CDR3 DNA reads TGTGCCAGCAGTGAATTCGCCAATGAGCAGTTCTTC.

The genes are TRBV4-3 and TRBJ2-7, with D possibly matching TRBD2 (6 bases). Per germline, CDR1 LGHNA and CDR2 YSLEER. Trimming removed 0 bases from V and 0 bases from J, with 15 bases in between. There are 17 residues in the CDR3. The CDR3 sequence is CASSQDFAGTVSYEQYF. DNA of the CDR3: TGCGCCAGCAGCCAAGACTTCGCGGGGACCGTCTCCTACGAGCAGTACTTC.